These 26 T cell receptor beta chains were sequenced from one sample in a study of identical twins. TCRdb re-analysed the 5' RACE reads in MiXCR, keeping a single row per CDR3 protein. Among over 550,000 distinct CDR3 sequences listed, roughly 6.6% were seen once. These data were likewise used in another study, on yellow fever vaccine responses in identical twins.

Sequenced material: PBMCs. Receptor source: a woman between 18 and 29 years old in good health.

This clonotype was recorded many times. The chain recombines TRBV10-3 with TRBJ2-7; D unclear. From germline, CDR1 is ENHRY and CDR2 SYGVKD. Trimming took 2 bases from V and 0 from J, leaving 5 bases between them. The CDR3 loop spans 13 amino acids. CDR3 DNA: TGTGCCATCAGTGAGCGAACCTCCTACGAGCAGTACTTC. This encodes CAISERTSYEQYF.

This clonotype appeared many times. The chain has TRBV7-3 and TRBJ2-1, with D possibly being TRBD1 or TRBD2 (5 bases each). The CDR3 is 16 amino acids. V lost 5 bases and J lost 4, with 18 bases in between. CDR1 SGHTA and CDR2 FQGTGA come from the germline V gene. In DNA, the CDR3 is TGTGCCAGCAGCCCGTTGGTAGGGACGGGTTACAATGAGCAGTTCTTC. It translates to CASSPLVGTGYNEQFF.

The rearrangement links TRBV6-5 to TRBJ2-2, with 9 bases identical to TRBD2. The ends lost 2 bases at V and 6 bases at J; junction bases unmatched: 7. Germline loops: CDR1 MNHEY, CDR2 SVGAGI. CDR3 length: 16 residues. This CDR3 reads CASSYGAGGPAGELFF. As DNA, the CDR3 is TGTGCCAGCAGTTACGGGGCGGGGGGGCCCGCCGGGGAGCTGTTTTTT.

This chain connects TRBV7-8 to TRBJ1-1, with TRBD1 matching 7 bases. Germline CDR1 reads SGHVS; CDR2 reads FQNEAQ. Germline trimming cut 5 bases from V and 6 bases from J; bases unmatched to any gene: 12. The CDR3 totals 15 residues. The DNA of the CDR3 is TGTGCCAGCAGCGCCGACAGGGTCGTGTTTGCTGAAGCTTTCTTT. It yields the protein CASSADRVVFAEAFF.

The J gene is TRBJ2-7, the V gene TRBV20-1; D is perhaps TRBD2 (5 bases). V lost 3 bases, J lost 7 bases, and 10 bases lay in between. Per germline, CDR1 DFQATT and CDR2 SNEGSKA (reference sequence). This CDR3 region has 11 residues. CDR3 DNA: TGCAGTGCTAGCCGAACGGGAGAGCAGTACTTC. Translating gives CSASRTGEQYF.

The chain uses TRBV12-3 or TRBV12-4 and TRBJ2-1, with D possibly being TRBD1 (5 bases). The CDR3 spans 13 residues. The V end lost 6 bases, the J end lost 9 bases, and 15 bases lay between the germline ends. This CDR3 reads CASRDTGDGEQFF. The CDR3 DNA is TGTGCCAGCAGGGATACAGGCGACGGTGAGCAGTTCTTC.

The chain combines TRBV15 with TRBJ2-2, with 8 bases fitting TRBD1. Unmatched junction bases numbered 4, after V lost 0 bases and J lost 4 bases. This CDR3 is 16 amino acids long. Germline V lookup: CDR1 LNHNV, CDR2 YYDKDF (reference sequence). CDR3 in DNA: TGTGCCACCAGCAGAGACAGGGGGCTGGGCACCGGGGAGCTGTTTTTT. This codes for CATSRDRGLGTGELFF.

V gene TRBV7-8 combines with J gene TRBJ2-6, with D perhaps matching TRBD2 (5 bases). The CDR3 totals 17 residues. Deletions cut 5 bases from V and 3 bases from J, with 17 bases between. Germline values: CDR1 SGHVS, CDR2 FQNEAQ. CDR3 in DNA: TGTGCCAGCAGCCCCACCCGGGGTCCCTATGGGGCCAACGTCCTGACTTTC. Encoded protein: CASSPTRGPYGANVLTF.

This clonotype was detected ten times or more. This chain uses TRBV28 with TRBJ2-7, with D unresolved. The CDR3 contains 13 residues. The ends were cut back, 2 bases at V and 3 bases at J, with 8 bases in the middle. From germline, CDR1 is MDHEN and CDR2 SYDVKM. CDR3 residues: CASSLMGNYEQYF. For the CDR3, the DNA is TGTGCCAGCAGTTTAATGGGGAACTACGAGCAGTACTTC.

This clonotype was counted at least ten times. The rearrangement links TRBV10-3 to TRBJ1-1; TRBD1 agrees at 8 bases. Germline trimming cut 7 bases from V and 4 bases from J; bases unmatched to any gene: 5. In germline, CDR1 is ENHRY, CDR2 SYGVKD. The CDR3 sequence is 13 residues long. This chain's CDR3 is CAINQGASTEAFF. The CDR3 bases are TGTGCCATCAACCAGGGGGCCAGCACTGAAGCTTTCTTT.

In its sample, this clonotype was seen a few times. This CDR3 is CSAGAGTSFINEQFF. CDR3 nucleotide sequence: TGCAGTGCAGGCGCAGGGACTAGTTTTATCAATGAGCAGTTCTTC. V and J are TRBV20-1 and TRBJ2-1; 8 bases agree with TRBD2. Trimming cost V 6 bases and J 6 bases; bases outside gene matches: 13. CDR1 DFQATT and CDR2 SNEGSKA come from the germline V gene (reference sequence). This CDR3 is built from 15 residues.

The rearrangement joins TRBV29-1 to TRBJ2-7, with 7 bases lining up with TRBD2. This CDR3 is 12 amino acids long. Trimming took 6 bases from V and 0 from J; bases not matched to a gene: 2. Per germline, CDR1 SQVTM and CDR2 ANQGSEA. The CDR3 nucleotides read TGCAGCGTAGCGGGATACTCCTACGAGCAGTACTTC. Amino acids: CSVAGYSYEQYF.

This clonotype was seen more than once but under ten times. In nucleotides, the CDR3 is TGCAGTGCTAGACTAATGGACCACTCCTACGAGCAGTACTTC. It codes for CSARLMDHSYEQYF. The V call is TRBV20-1, the J call TRBJ2-7; D unresolved. Looked up from germline, CDR1 is DFQATT and CDR2 is SNEGSKA (reference sequence). Trimming removed 2 bases from V and 0 bases from J, with 11 bases in between. This CDR3 is 14 amino acids long.

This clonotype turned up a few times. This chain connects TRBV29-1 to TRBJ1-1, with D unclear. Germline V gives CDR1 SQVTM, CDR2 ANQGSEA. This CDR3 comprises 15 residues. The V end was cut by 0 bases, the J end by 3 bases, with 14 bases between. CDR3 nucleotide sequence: TGCAGCGTTGAAGACCCCAGAAGGGCGGACACTGAAGCTTTCTTT. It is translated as CSVEDPRRADTEAFF. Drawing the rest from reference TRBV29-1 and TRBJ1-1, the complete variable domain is SAVISQKPSRDICQRGTSLTIQCQVDSQVTMMFWYRQQPGQSLTLIATANQGSEATYESGFVIDKFPISRPNLTFSTLTVSNMSPEDSSIYLCSVEDPRRADTEAFFGQGTRLTVV.

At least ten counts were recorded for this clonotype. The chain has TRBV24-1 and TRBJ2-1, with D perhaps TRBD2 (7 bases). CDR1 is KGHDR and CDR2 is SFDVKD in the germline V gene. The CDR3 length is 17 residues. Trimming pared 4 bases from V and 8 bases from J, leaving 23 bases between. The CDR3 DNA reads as TGTGCCACCAGTGACCCTAAAGGGGGTAGCGGGCGCGATGAGCAGTTCTTC. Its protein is CATSDPKGGSGRDEQFF.

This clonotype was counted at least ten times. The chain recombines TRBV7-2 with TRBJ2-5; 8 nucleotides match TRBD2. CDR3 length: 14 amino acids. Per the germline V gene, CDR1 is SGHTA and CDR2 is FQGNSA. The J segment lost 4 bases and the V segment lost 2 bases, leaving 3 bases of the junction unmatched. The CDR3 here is CASSLQTSVETQYF. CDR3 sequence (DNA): TGTGCCAGCAGCTTACAGACTAGCGTAGAGACCCAGTACTTC.

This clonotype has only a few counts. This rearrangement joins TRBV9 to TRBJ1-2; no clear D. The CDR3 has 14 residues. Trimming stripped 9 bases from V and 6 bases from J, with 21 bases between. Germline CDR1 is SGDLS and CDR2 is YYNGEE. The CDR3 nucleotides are TGTGCCAACCCCCGGAGGCTGGGAAAGGATGGCTACACCTTC. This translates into CANPRRLGKDGYTF.

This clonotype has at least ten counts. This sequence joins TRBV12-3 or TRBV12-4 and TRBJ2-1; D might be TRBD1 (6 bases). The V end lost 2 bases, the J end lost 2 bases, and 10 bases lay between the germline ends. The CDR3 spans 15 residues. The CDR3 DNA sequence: TGTGCCAGCAGTTTATCCAGGGGTACCTACAATGAGCAGTTCTTC. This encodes CASSLSRGTYNEQFF.

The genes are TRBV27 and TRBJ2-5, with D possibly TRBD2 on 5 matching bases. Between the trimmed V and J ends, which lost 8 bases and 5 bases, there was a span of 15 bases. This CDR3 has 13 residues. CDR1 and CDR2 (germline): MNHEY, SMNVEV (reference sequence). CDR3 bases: TGTGCCAGCGGTGAGGGTCCCTGGGAGACCCAGTACTTC. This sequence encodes CASGEGPWETQYF.

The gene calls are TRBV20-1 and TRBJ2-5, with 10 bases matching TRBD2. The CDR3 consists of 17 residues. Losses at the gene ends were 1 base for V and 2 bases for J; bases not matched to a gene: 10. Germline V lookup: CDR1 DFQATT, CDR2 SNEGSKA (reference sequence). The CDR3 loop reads CSARAGLAAKVQETQYF. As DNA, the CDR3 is TGCAGTGCTAGAGCAGGACTAGCGGCAAAGGTTCAAGAGACCCAGTACTTC.

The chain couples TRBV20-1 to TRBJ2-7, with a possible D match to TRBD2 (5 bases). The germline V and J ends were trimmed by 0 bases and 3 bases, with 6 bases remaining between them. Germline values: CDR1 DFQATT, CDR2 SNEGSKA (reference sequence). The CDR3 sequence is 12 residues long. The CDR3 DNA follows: TGCAGTGCTAGAGATCGGGACTACGAGCAGTACGTC. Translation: CSARDRDYEQYV.

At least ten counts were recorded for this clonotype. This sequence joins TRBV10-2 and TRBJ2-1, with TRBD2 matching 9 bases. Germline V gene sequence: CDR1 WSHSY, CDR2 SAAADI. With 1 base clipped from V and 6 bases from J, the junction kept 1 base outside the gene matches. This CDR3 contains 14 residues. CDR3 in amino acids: CASSELAGVNEQFF. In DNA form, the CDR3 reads TGCGCCAGCAGTGAGTTAGCGGGAGTCAATGAGCAGTTCTTC.

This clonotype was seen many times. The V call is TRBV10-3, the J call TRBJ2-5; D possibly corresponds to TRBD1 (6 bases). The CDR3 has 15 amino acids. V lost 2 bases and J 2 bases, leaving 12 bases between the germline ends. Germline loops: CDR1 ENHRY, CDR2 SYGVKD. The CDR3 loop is CAISEPRTAQETQYF. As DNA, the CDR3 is TGTGCCATCAGTGAGCCAAGGACAGCACAAGAGACCCAGTACTTC.

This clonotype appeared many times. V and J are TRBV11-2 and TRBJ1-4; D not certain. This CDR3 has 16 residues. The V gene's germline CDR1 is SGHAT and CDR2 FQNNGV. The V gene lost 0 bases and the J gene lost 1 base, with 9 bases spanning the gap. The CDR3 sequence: CASSLEGVVTNEKLFF. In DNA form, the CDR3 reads TGTGCCAGCAGCTTAGAGGGTGTTGTAACTAATGAAAAACTGTTTTTT.

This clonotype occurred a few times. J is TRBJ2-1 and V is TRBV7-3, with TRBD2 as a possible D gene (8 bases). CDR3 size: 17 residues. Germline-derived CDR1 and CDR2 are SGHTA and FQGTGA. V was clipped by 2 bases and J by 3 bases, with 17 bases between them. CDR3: CASSLHSGGTVYNEQFF. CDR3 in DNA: TGTGCCAGCAGCTTACATTCGGGGGGGACAGTCTACAATGAGCAGTTCTTC.

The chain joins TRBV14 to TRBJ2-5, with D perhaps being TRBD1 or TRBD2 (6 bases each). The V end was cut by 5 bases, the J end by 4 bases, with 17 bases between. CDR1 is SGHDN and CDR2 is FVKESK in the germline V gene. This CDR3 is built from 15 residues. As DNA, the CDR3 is TGTGCCAGCAGCGCCAACAGGGTGGGAGGAGAGACCCAGTACTTC. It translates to CASSANRVGGETQYF.